This T cell receptor beta chain was observed in a study of T-cell memory formation after mild COVID-19. One entry per CDR3 protein, called by TCRdb with MiXCR from the 5' RACE reads. The sample includes 400,000 to 450,000 distinct CDR3 sequences, more than 15% seen only once; the top ten take around a fifth. Material: PBMCs or a T cell subset sorted from them (not recorded which). The receptor was derived from a man younger than 35 who had mild COVID-19 (a few samples of this study predate the infection). Cell type and time point are not known.

CDR3 region: CSVEGITGELFF. The DNA for the CDR3 is TGCAGCGTTGAAGGGATCACCGGGGAGCTGTTTTTT. This chain uses TRBV29-1 with TRBJ2-2, with D unclear. The germline gives CDR1 SQVTM, CDR2 ANQGSEA. This CDR3 has 12 residues. Trimming removed 1 base at V and 4 bases at J, with 4 bases between.